This TCR beta chain comes out of a study of vaccination effects on CD4 cells after COVID-19. As for this clone: Its antigen is undetermined.

Peptide-pool stimulation followed by sequencing identified expanded antigen-specific CD4+ clonotypes in the ViraFEST assay. Researchers isolated CD4+ T cells once roughly ten days of culture had elapsed. BNT162b2 vaccine or mRNA-1273 vaccine was given to participants in two doses. In the cultures, half the medium was exchanged for IL-2 medium on days 3 and 7. Trimming cost V 1 base and J 3 bases, with 10 bases left between them. Germline lookup yields CDR1 GTSNPN and CDR2 SVGIG (reference sequence). The CDR3 is 13 residues long. Using immunoSEQ multiplex PCR, the repertoire was profiled, and TCRdb retains in-frame clones only, with some absent. The sample has 29,000 or so clones, 74% seen once.

The genes are TRBV30 and TRBJ2-7; D is unclear. The source is a human donor who received a COVID-19 vaccine. The source was CD4+ T cells from PBMCs cultured with HCoV-OC43 spike peptides, collected after COVID-19 vaccination. Subset noted: HCoV-OC43 spike overlapping peptide pool stimulation. The CDR3 region is CAWSAIGRYEQYF. CDR3 bases: TGTGCCTGGAGTGCGATCGGCCGCTACGAGCAGTACTTC. The entire variable domain, with the rest obtained from reference TRBV30 and TRBJ2-7, is as follows: SQTIHQWPATLVQPVGSPLSLECTVEGTSNPNLYWYRQAAGRGLQLLFYSVGIGQISSEVPQNLSASRPQDRQFILSSKKLLLSDSGFYLCAWSAIGRYEQYFGPGTRLTVT.